Described below is a single T cell receptor beta chain sequence and its context. The specificity of this receptor is unknown. No base qualities exist here, and no much larger clone lies one base off it. The sample originates from a study of a mutant IDH1 vaccine in newly diagnosed glioma (dated by TCRdb to about 2021). For the study in its entirety: Of the approximately 33 treated patients, around 62% were male and around 38% were female, and a mean age of 40.4 years was recorded. Before enrollment, most patients had been given radiochemotherapy with temozolomide as standard therapy, while the rest had received either radiotherapy alone or temozolomide alone. Six visits were used for peripheral blood collection: V03 (baseline), V05, V07, V10, V12 and V13. Longitudinal TCRB deep sequencing was performed for 20 to 30 treated patients wherever samples were available for exploratory analyses.

The paper's findings and limits, for the study overall: The authors noted that analyses of patient blood samples could not be reproduced because of sample limitations. Selection of PBMC samples for TCRB deep sequencing was based on availability. Pseudoprogression seemed to be unrelated to changes in the top peripheral T cell clonotypes found by TCRB sequencing. Across multiple MHC alleles, vaccine-induced immune responses were seen in 90% to 95% of patients.

The germline V gene (reference sequence) sets CDR1 to LNHDA and CDR2 to SQIVND. Germline trimming amounts to 5 bases on V and 3 bases on J, with 6 as the count of junction bases outside the gene matches. The CDR3 numbers 15 residues from cysteine through phenylalanine. Only the CDR3 portion is preserved as DNA: 45 bases, with reading frame beginning at the first base. The time point label of this sample denotes: baseline, week 1 (first vaccination visit). Explained via the paper, the treatment or condition label denotes: pre-vaccination baseline after standard-of-care therapy. Newly diagnosed WHO grade 3 or 4 IDH1-mutant astrocytomas showing loss of nuclear ATRX were present in the donors. The samples were drawn from NOA16, a multicentre, single-arm, open-label phase I trial in Germany that tested a mutant IDH1 peptide vaccine in humans for the first time. Blood drawn at visit V03 was used as the baseline sample for immunogenicity testing. The DNeasy Blood and Tissue Kit was used to extract genomic DNA from EDTA blood for TCRB sequencing.

Libraries were built with the immunoSEQ multiplex PCR assay. Rearranged TCR beta chain sequences were amplified using the hsTCRB Kit according to the manufacturer's protocol. TCRB libraries were sequenced on an Illumina MiSeq. On the study's bioinformatics: Demultiplexing, trimming and gene mapping were performed with the kit vendor's proprietary platform. The source is immuneACCESS, and TCRdb retained only in-frame sequences with V and J called. Part of the clones is not carried over; for the studies checked, unresolved V genes explain less than half of this, and the remainder is unexplained. That table is the source of V, J and clone size, and D and trimming were worked out from the DNA. This sample has fewer than 100,000 clones in its table, and around 90% of those were observed once. The top ten clones comprise less than 0.65% of the sample.

The V and J genes are TRBV19 and TRBJ2-7; 11 junctional bases match TRBD1. Here the sequenced sample was PBMCs, taken from a glioma patient treated with radiotherapy, temozolomide or both. The clonotype was recovered from a woman in her forties or fifties with glioma. The nucleotides are TGTGCCAGTAGTGTCTCCGGGACAGGGGGCTACGAGCAGTACTTC. This translates into CASSVSGTGGYEQYF.